This entry is about one T cell receptor (beta chain). Original data processing: Researchers report that nucleated cell counts were estimated from reference gene primer amplification. TCRdb keeps only in-frame clones here, not all; method: immunoSEQ multiplex PCR. The DNA gave D and trimming, while V, J and clone size come from that table. The sample has some 270,000 clones; 75% to 90% are singletons. V gave up 3 bases and J gave up 4 bases; unmatched junction bases: 7. Looked up from germline, CDR1 is LNHNV and CDR2 is YYDKDF (reference sequence). CDR3 length: 16 amino acids. The record originates from a study of blood T cell repertoires in COVID-19. Study-level background: The United States, Italy and Spain supplied acute and convalescent COVID-19 samples. PBMCs, B-cell-depleted T cells, or T cells were the source of the cDNA or gDNA that made up the material.

The V gene is TRBV15, the J gene TRBJ2-7; 12 bases line up with TRBD2. This sequence was found in a man aged 25 to 40 with acute or convalescent COVID-19. The sequenced sample was peripheral blood. For the CDR3, the DNA is TGTGCCACCAGCAGTCCAGAACTAGCGGGAGGTTACGAGCAGTACTTC. It codes for CATSSPELAGGYEQYF.